These T cell receptor beta chains were read from a single sample in a study of OX40 agonist ivuxolimab in advanced cancers. The protocol was immunoSEQ multiplex PCR, while the TCRdb copy is restricted to in-frame clones and leaves out a portion. The table lists some 77,000 clones, about 85% of them singletons. The sample here was CD4+ or CD8+ T cells sorted from blood, taken in a trial of the OX40 agonist ivuxolimab. Every receptor here comes from an adult with an advanced solid tumor such as melanoma, head and neck, liver or kidney cancer. Each CDR3 is given with its conserved first and last residue. D genes are given only for firm matches. Part of the rows lack a size; the others show once, few, many or a class for expanded clones.

DNA,CDR3,V,size,J,D,length
TGTGCCAGCAGTTACTACCGGACCGGGGAGCTGTTTTTT,CASSYYRTGELFF,TRBV6-5,.,TRBJ2-2,.,13
TGTGCCAGCAGCGGGCCCCCCTCGCGCGAGCAGTACTTC,CASSGPPSREQYF,TRBV9,.,TRBJ2-7,.,13
TGTGCCAGCAGTTTATCGCTGGACCTCCTCTGGACCGGGGAGCTGTTTTTT,CASSLSLDLLWTGELFF,TRBV27,.,TRBJ2-2,.,17
TGTGCCAGCAGACTGACAGGGGGCCAGAACACTGAAGCTTTCTTT,CASRLTGGQNTEAFF,TRBV6-5,.,TRBJ1-1,TRBD1,15
TGTGCCAGTAGTACCGCTTTTGAAGCTTTCTTT,CASSTAFEAFF,TRBV19,few,TRBJ1-1,.,11
TGCGCCAGCAGCCAAGATGCGGCAGGGGTCCTCTATGGCTACACCTTC,CASSQDAAGVLYGYTF,TRBV4-3,.,TRBJ1-2,.,16
TGTGCCAGCAGCCGGGACGGACCCTACGAGCAGTACTTC,CASSRDGPYEQYF,TRBV6-1,.,TRBJ2-7,.,13
TGTGCCAGTAGGGAACAGGGGAGAGGCTACACCTTC,CASREQGRGYTF,TRBV19,.,TRBJ1-2,TRBD1,12
TGTGCCAGCTCCAGCGACCAGATCCCTTCCTACAATGAGCAGTTCTTC,CASSSDQIPSYNEQFF,TRBV18,.,TRBJ2-1,.,16
TGTGCCAGCAGCGAAAGACTAGCGGGGCGTGGTGAGACCCAGTACTTC,CASSERLAGRGETQYF,TRBV5-6,once,TRBJ2-5,TRBD2,16
TGTGCCAGCAGTGAAGATGGCGCTTACAATGAGCAGTTCTTC,CASSEDGAYNEQFF,TRBV6-1,few,TRBJ2-1,.,14
TGTGCCAGCAGTCCCGGGACAAATAGCAATCAGCCCCAGCATTTT,CASSPGTNSNQPQHF,TRBV5-5,once,TRBJ1-5,.,15
TGTGCCAGCAGCTACTGGGCCCACAATGAGCAGTTCTTC,CASSYWAHNEQFF,TRBV11-1,.,TRBJ2-1,.,13
TGTGCCAGCAGTTTACTCGGACAGCTCTATGGCTACACCTTC,CASSLLGQLYGYTF,TRBV28,.,TRBJ1-2,.,14
TGTGCCAGCAGCTCTCAGGGATTTAATTCACCCCTCCACTTT,CASSSQGFNSPLHF,TRBV7-3,once,TRBJ1-6,.,14
TGTGCCAGTAGTCCCGGGACAGGTCAACCTTCACCCCTCCACTTT,CASSPGTGQPSPLHF,TRBV19,.,TRBJ1-6,TRBD1,15
TGTGCCAGCAGCTTAGGTCTAGGGACTGGAAACACCATATATTTT,CASSLGLGTGNTIYF,TRBV7-2,.,TRBJ1-3,.,15
TGTGCCAGCAGCTTCTGGGACAGGACACATGGCTACACCTTC,CASSFWDRTHGYTF,TRBV5-6,.,TRBJ1-2,TRBD1,14
TGTGCCAGCAGACGAGGACAGACGGGAGGCTACACCTTC,CASRRGQTGGYTF,TRBV7-2,few,TRBJ1-2,.,13
TGTGCCAGCAGCTTGGTCCTAGCGGGACAATACGAGCAGTACTTC,CASSLVLAGQYEQYF,TRBV5-5,.,TRBJ2-7,TRBD2,15
TGTGCCAGCAGCTTAGGGGCTAGCGGGGGCGGGTCTACGCAGTATTTT,CASSLGASGGGSTQYF,TRBV7-2,once,TRBJ2-3,TRBD2,16
TGCGCCAGCAGCCCAGGAGGCACGGAAGGCTACACCTTC,CASSPGGTEGYTF,TRBV5-1,.,TRBJ1-2,.,13
TGTGCCAGTAGTATCGAGGGTAGCGGGAGCCATCCAGAGACCCAGTACTTC,CASSIEGSGSHPETQYF,TRBV19,.,TRBJ2-5,TRBD2,17
TGTGCCAGCAGCCGGACACTGAACACTGAAGCTTTCTTT,CASSRTLNTEAFF,TRBV11-2,few,TRBJ1-1,.,13
TGTGCCAGCAGCTTACAGGGGGGTGACACCGGGGAGCTGTTTTTT,CASSLQGGDTGELFF,TRBV7-3,.,TRBJ2-2,.,15
TGTGCCAGCAGCTTGGCCCCTGGGGTCGAGCAGTACTTC,CASSLAPGVEQYF,TRBV5-8,.,TRBJ2-7,.,13
TGTGCCAGCAGCTTAGACGGGAGGGGCAATCAGCCCCAGCATTTT,CASSLDGRGNQPQHF,TRBV7-2,.,TRBJ1-5,.,15
TGTGCCAGCAGCTCAGGTGGGGCGTCCTACGAGCAGTACTTC,CASSSGGASYEQYF,TRBV6-1,.,TRBJ2-7,.,14
TGTGCCAGCAGTACCGCCAGCTACGAGCAGTACTTC,CASSTASYEQYF,TRBV5-5,.,TRBJ2-7,.,12
TGTGCCAGCAGCGTAGAGGCAGGGGGTGCTGGCTACACCTTC,CASSVEAGGAGYTF,TRBV9,few,TRBJ1-2,TRBD1,14
TGTGCTAGTGGTTTGTCCTGTCAGGAGGAGGTAGCCAATCAGCCCCAGCATTTT,CASGLSCQEEVANQPQHF,TRBV12-5,.,TRBJ1-5,.,18
TGTGCCAGTAAAGAGACGGACTATGGCTACACCTTC,CASKETDYGYTF,TRBV19,.,TRBJ1-2,.,12
TGTGCCAGCAGCCCACCCGGGACAGGGCGTGAAGCTTTCTTT,CASSPPGTGREAFF,TRBV7-9,.,TRBJ1-1,TRBD1,14
TGTGCCAGCAGCGTCGACTGGGGACCGGGGACCCAGTACTTC,CASSVDWGPGTQYF,TRBV7-6,.,TRBJ2-5,.,14
TGTGCCATCAGTGTAACTAGCGGGAGTAAGAATGAGCAGTTCTTC,CAISVTSGSKNEQFF,TRBV10-3,.,TRBJ2-1,TRBD2,15
TGCGCCAGCAGCTTGGAAGGGGCCGGGACAGGGGTTGGCTACACCTTC,CASSLEGAGTGVGYTF,TRBV5-1,once,TRBJ1-2,TRBD1,16
TGTGCCAGCAGTTTATTAGGAGTTCGGTACAATGAGCAGTTCTTC,CASSLLGVRYNEQFF,TRBV27,.,TRBJ2-1,.,15
TGTGCCAGCAGCTATGATGGACTAGCGGGGGGCACCGGGGAGCTGTTTTTT,CASSYDGLAGGTGELFF,TRBV7-3,.,TRBJ2-2,TRBD2,17
TGTGCTAGCAGCTACAGGACAAATGATGAGCAGTTCTTC,CASSYRTNDEQFF,TRBV7-7,.,TRBJ2-1,.,13
TGTGCCAGCAGCTTTGCGGGAGGGGGGGGTGAGCAGTTCTTC,CASSFAGGGGEQFF,TRBV5-4,few,TRBJ2-1,TRBD2,14
TGTGCCAGCAGTTTAGGTGGACAGGGGGCTTGGGGCTACACCTTC,CASSLGGQGAWGYTF,TRBV28,few,TRBJ1-2,TRBD1,15